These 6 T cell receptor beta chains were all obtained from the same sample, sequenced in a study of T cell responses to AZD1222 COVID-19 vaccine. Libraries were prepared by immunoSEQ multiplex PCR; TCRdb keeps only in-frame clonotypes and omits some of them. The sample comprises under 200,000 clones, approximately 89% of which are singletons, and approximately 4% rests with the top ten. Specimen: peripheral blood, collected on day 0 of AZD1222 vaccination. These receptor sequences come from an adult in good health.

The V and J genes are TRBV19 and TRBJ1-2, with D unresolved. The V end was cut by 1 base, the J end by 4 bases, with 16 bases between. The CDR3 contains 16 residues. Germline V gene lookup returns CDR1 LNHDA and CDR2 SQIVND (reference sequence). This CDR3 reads CASSIGGLSPAYGYTF. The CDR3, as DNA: TGTGCCAGTAGTATAGGAGGCCTCTCCCCCGCCTATGGCTACACCTTC.

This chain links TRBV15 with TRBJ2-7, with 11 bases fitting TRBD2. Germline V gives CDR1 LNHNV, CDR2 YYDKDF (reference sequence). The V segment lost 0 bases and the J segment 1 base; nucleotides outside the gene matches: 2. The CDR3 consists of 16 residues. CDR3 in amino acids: CATSRDLAGGSYEQYF. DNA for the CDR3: TGTGCCACCAGCAGAGATCTAGCGGGAGGTTCCTACGAGCAGTACTTC. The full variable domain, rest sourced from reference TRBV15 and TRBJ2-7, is DAMVIQNPRYQVTQFGKPVTLSCSQTLNHNVMYWYQQKSSQAPKLLFHYYDKDFNNEADTPDNFQSRRPNTSFCFLDIRSPGLGDTAMYLCATSRDLAGGSYEQYFGPGTRLTVT.

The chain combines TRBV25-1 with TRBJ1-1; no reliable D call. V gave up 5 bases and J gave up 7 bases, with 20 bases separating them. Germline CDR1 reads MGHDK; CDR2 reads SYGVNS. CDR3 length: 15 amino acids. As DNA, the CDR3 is TGTGCCAGCAGTAACCTTGGCACGGGCAGCTTTGAAGCTTTCTTT. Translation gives CASSNLGTGSFEAFF.

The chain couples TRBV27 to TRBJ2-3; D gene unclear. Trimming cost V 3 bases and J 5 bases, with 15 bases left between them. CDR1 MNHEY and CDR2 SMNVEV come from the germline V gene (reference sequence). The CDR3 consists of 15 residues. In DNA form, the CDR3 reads TGTGCCAGCAGTTTGTCTGTCAACGTTCGAGATACGCAGTATTTT. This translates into CASSLSVNVRDTQYF.

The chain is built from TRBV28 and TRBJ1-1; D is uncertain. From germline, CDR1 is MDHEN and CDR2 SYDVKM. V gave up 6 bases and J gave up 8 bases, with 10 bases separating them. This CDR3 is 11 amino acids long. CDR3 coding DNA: TGTGCCAGCAGCCCGGGTTGGGAAGCTTTCTTT. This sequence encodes CASSPGWEAFF.

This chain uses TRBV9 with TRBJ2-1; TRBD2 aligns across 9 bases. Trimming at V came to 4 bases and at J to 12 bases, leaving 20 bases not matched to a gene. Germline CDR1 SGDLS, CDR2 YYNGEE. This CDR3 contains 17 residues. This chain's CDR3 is CASSPSSSAGGPEGQFF. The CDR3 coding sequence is TGTGCCAGCAGCCCCTCGTCCTCAGCGGGAGGCCCGGAGGGGCAGTTCTTC.